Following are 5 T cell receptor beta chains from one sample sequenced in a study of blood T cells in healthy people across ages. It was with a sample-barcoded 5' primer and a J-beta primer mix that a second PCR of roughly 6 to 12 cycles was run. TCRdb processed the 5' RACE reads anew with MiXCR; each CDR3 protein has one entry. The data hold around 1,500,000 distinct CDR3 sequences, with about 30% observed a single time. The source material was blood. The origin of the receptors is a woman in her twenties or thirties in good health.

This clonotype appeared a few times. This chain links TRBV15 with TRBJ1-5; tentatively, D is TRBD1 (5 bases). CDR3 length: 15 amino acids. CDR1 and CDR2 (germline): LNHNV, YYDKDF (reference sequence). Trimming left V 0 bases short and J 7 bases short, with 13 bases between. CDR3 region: CATSRENRGEQPQHF. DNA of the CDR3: TGTGCCACCAGCAGAGAAAACCGAGGGGAGCAGCCCCAGCATTTT.

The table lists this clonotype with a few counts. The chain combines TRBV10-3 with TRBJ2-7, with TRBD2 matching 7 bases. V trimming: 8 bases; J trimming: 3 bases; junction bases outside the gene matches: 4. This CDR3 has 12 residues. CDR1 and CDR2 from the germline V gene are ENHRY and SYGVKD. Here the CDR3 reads CAIGGENYEQYF. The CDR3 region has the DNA TGTGCCATCGGGGGGGAGAACTACGAGCAGTACTTC.

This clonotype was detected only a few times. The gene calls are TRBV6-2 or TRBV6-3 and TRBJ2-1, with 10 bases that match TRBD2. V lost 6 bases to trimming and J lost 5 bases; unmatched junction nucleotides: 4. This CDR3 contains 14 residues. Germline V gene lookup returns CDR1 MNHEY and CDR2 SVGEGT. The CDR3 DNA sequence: TGTGCCAGCAGGGGGAGCGGGAGGGACAATGAGCAGTTCTTC. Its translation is CASRGSGRDNEQFF.

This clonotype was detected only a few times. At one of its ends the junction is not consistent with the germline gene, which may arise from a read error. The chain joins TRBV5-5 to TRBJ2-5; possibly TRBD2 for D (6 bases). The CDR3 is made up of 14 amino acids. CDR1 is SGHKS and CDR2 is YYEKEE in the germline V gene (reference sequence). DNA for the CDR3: TGTGCCGGCAGCTTCGGGGGTGCCCAAGAGACCCAGTACTTC. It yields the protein CAGSFGGAQETQYF.

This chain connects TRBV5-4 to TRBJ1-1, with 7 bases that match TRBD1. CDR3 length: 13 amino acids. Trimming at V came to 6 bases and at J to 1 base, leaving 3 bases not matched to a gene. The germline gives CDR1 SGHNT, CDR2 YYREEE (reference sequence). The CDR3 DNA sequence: TGTGCCAGCACTCCAGGGGGGAACACTGAAGCTTTCTTT. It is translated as CASTPGGNTEAFF.